This TCR beta chain was recorded in a study of T cell repertoires in cytomegalovirus infection. Study background: Public TCR beta signatures indicated both CMV infection and matching HLA type.

TCRdb re-derived calls from the reads in MiXCR, one entry per CDR3 protein. Among hundreds of thousands of distinct CDR3 sequences, about 33% were seen once, and the ten largest hold around a sixth. Regarding this clonotype: The antigen is undetermined. One junction end disagrees with the germline gene, perhaps due to a read error.

The CDR3 totals 17 residues. The V gene's germline CDR1 is SGHDN and CDR2 FVKESK. Study-level points and caveats: Cumulative public TCR beta family frequency identified CMV carriers with the relevant HLA. Dominating the ex vivo response were HLA-C-restricted CMV-specific TCR beta clonotypes.

The chain is built from TRBV14 and TRBJ1-2; D call uncertain. This specimen consisted of cultured PBMCs, obtained from culture after CMV antigen stimulation. The clonotype comes from a human donor in good health (CMV status not recorded). Some clones in this sample may be carry-over from other donors' samples. CDR3 DNA sequence: TGTGCCAGCAGCCAAGATGGTACGCCGGCGACACTTAGCCGCCTCTTTTTC. Its translation is CASSQDGTPATLSRLFF. Together with reference TRBV14 and TRBJ1-2, the CDR3 gives the full variable domain: EAGVTQFPSHSVIEKGQTVTLRCDPISGHDNLYWYRRVMGKEIKFLLHFVKESKQDESGMPNNRFLAERTGGTYSTLKVQPAELEDSGVYFCASSQDGTPATLSRLFFGSGTRLTVV.